This T cell receptor (beta chain) originates from a study of identifying expanded T cells in peripheral blood. CDR3 length equals 14 residues. The germline V and J ends were trimmed by 4 bases and 1 base, with 9 bases remaining between them. Per the germline V gene, CDR1 is ENHRY and CDR2 is SYGVKD. Assay used: immunoSEQ multiplex PCR; TCRdb lists only in-frame clones, some missing. Counted here are about 110,000 clones, about 87% occurring once; the ten biggest clones make up approximately 8%. The TCR originated in a person aged 18-69 years in good health. Sequencing was performed on blood. This rearrangement joins TRBV10-3 to TRBJ2-3; D is undetermined. CDR3: CAISVSDRTDTQYF. Here the CDR3 DNA reads TGTGCCATCAGTGTGAGCGACCGCACAGATACGCAGTATTTT.